This T cell receptor beta chain was profiled in a study of cytomegalovirus exposure and HLA in healthy donors. The CDR3 covers 14 residues. Germline CDR1 reads MDHEN; CDR2 reads SYDVKM. V was trimmed by 8 bases and J by 13 bases, leaving 21 bases between them. Findings of the study overall: Among immune exposure information, only CMV serostatus was available. TCR beta sequences reportedly predicted most subjects' HLA-A and HLA-B alleles accurately.

Amplification used 60 Vbeta primers and 13 Jbeta primers. Sequenced by immunoSEQ multiplex PCR; TCRdb stores in-frame clones only, minus some. This table has a few hundred thousand clones, under 85% appearing once. A remark on this clone: The antigen remains undetermined.

The J gene is TRBJ1-6, the V gene TRBV28; D ambiguous. The TCR comes from a woman between 50 and 59 years old in good health and CMV-seropositive. Input material: PBMCs. The CDR3 spells CASSEMRRQDPLHF. In DNA, the CDR3 is TGTGCCAGCTCCGAGATGCGGAGGCAAGACCCCCTCCACTTT.